The following is a T cell receptor (beta chain) sequence with its context. Antigen: not known. The germline gives CDR1 MNHEY, CDR2 SVGAGI. The CDR3 has 12 amino acids. V lost 8 bases and J 6 bases, leaving 12 bases between the germline ends. These data originate in a study of T cells after yellow fever vaccination. Study overall: Fractions low in cell number were prepared with SMART-Seq v4 Ultra Low Input. Study-wide findings and caveats: Compared with primary, the secondary response was weaker and peaked at day 5, not 15.

TCRdb reprocessed the 5' RACE reads with MiXCR, giving one entry per CDR3 protein. The table lists 500,000 to 700,000 distinct CDR3 sequences, 15% to 20% of them singletons. The receptor was derived from a man aged 25-45 years who received the YFV17D yellow fever vaccine. Sample: PBMCs, taken 15 days after the yellow fever booster vaccination. The rearrangement uses TRBV6-5 and TRBJ2-3, with D maybe TRBD2 (5 bases). CDR3 protein: CASGRLSDTQYF. The CDR3 DNA is TGTGCCAGCGGGAGACTGTCCGATACGCAGTATTTT.